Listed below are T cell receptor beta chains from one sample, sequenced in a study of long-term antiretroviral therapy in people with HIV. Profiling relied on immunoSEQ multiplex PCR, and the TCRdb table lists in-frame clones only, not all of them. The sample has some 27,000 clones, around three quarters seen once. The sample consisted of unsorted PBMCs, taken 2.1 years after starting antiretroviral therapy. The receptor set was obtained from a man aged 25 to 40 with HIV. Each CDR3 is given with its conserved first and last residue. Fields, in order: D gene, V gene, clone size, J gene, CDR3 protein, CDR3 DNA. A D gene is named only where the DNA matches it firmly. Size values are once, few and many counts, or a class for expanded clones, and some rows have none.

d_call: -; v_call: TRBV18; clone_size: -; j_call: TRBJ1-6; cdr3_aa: CASSPGDGNSPLHF; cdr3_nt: TGTGCCAGCTCACCAGGGGACGGTAATTCACCCCTCCACTTT
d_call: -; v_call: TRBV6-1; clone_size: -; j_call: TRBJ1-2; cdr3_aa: CASFRGLNGYTF; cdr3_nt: TGTGCCAGCTTCAGGGGATTGAATGGCTACACCTTC
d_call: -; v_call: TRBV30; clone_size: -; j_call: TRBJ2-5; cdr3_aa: CAWGDDRGGMETQYF; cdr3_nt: TGTGCCTGGGGAGACGACAGGGGAGGGATGGAGACCCAGTACTTC
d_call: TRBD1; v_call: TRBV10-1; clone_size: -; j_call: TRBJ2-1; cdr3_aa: CASSDYPGQGYNEQFF; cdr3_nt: TGCGCCAGCAGTGATTACCCGGGACAGGGGTACAATGAGCAGTTCTTC
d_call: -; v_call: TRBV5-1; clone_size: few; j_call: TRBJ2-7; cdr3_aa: CASRDSYYEQYF; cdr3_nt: TGCGCCAGCAGGGACAGCTACTACGAGCAGTACTTC
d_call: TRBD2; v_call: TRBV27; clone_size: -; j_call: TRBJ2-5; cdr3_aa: CASSKGWAGGFETQYF; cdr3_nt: TGTGCCAGCAGTAAAGGGTGGGCCGGGGGGTTCGAGACCCAGTACTTC
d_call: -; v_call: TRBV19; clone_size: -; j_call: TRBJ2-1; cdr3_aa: CASSPLHSPSFHNEQFF; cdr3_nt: TGTGCCAGTAGTCCATTACACTCGCCCTCGTTCCACAATGAGCAGTTCTTC
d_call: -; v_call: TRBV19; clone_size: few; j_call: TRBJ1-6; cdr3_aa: CASSMIAGHNSPLHF; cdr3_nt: TGTGCCAGTAGTATGATCGCAGGTCATAATTCACCCCTCCACTTT
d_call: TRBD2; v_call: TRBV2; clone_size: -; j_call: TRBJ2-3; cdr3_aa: CASGSGGFTDTQYF; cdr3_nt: TGTGCCAGCGGAAGCGGGGGGTTCACAGATACGCAGTATTTT
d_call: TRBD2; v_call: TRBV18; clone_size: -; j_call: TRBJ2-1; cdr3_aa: CASSPVAGLYNEQFF; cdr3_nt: TGTGCCAGCTCACCAGTAGCGGGCCTCTACAATGAGCAGTTCTTC
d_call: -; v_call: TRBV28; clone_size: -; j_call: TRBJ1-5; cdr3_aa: CASSYRREGNQPQHF; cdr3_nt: TGTGCCAGCAGTTATCGCAGGGAGGGCAATCAGCCCCAGCATTTT
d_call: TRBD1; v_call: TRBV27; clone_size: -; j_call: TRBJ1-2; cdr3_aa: CASSSGTGSYGYTF; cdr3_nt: TGTGCCAGCAGTTCAGGGACAGGGAGCTATGGCTACACCTTC
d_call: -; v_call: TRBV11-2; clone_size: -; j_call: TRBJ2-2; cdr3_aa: CASSSIRVGELFF; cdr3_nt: TGTGCCAGCAGTTCAATACGAGTCGGGGAGCTGTTTTTT
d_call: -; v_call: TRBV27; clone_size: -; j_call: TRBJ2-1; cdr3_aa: CASSLSRLVGVLNEQFF; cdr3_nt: TGTGCCAGCAGTTTATCGAGACTAGTTGGCGTACTCAATGAGCAGTTCTTC
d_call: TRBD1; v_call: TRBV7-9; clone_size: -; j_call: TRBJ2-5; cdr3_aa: CASSRTGGQETQYF; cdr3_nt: TGTGCCAGCAGCCGGACAGGGGGCCAAGAGACCCAGTACTTC
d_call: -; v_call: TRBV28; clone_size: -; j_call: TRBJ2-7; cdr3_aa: CASSSQGPTYEQYF; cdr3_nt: TGTGCCAGCAGTTCACAAGGGCCGACCTACGAGCAGTACTTC
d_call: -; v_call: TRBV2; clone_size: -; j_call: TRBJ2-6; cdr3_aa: CASSGGSGANVLTF; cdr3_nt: TGTGCCAGCAGTGGCGGCTCTGGGGCCAACGTCCTGACTTTC
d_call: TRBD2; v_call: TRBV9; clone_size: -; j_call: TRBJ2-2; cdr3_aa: CASSVLGLAGVANTGELFF; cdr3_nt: TGTGCCAGCAGCGTGTTGGGACTAGCGGGAGTCGCGAACACCGGGGAGCTGTTTTTT
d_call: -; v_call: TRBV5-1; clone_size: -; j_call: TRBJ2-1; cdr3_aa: CASSLASGGRLSYNEQFF; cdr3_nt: TGCGCCAGCAGCTTGGCCTCCGGAGGGCGCCTCTCCTACAATGAGCAGTTCTTC
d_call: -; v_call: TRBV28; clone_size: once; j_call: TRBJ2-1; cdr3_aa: CASSQSSYNEQFF; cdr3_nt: TGTGCCAGCAGTCAGAGCTCCTACAATGAGCAGTTCTTC
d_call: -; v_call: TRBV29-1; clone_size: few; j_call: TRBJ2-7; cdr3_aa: CSAGRDGLPYEQYF; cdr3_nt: TGCAGCGCCGGACGGGACGGTCTACCCTACGAGCAGTACTTC
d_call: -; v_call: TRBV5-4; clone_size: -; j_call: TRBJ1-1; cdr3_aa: CASSLGGDTEAFF; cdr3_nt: TGTGCCAGCAGCTTGGGTGGGGACACTGAAGCTTTCTTT
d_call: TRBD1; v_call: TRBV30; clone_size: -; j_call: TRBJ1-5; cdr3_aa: CAWSGHPGPRGGSNQPQHF; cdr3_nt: TGTGCCTGGAGTGGACACCCGGGACCCAGGGGGGGGAGCAATCAGCCCCAGCATTTT
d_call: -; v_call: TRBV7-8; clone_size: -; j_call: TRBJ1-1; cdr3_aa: CASSYRVSTEAFF; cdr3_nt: TGTGCCAGCAGCTACAGGGTCTCCACTGAAGCTTTCTTT
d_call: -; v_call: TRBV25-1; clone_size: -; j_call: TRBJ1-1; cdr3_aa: CASSEDKAFF; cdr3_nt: TGTGCCAGCAGTGAAGACAAAGCTTTCTTT
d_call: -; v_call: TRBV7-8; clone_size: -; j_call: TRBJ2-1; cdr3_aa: CASSYYRDHLFF; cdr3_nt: TGTGCCAGCAGCTACTACCGGGACCACCTGTTCTTC
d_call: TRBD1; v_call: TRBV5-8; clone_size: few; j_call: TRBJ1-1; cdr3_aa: CASSFLRSRGGTEAFF; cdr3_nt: TGTGCCAGCAGCTTTTTACGGAGCAGGGGGGGGACTGAAGCTTTCTTT
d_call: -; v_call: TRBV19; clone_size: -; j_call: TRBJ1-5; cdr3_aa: CASSIPGDSNQPQHF; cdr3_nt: TGTGCCAGTAGTATACCCGGGGATAGCAATCAGCCCCAGCATTTT
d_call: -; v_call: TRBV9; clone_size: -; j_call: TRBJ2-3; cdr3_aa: CASSVSPAVSDTQYF; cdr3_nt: TGTGCCAGCAGCGTCTCCCCTGCAGTGTCGGATACGCAGTATTTT
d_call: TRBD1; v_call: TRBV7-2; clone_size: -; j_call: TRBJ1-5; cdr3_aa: CASSLGDRGSNQPQHF; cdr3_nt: TGTGCCAGCAGCCTAGGGGACAGGGGAAGCAATCAGCCCCAGCATTTT
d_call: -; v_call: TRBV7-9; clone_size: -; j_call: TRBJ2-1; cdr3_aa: CASSLGRGEQFF; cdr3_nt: TGTGCCAGCAGCTTAGGGAGGGGTGAGCAGTTCTTC
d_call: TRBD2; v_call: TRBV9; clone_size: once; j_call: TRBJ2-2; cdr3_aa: CASSAFGGGRNTGELFF; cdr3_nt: TGTGCCAGCAGCGCTTTCGGGGGGGGGCGCAACACCGGGGAGCTGTTTTTT
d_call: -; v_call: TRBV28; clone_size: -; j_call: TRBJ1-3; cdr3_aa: CASRTGPSGNTIYF; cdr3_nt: TGTGCCAGCCGTACGGGGCCCTCTGGAAACACCATATATTTT
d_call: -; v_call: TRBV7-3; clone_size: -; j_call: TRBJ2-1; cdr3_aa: CASSPGSADEQFF; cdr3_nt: TGTGCCAGCAGCCCCGGGTCAGCGGATGAGCAGTTCTTC
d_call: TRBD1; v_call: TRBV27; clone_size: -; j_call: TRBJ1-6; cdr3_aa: CASSLLAGGTGNSPLHF; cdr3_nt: TGTGCCAGCAGTTTATTAGCGGGCGGGACAGGCAATTCACCCCTCCACTTT
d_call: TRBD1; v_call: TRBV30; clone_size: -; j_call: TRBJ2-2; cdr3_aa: CAWSGTGIAGELFF; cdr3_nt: TGTGCCTGGAGTGGGACAGGGATCGCTGGGGAGCTGTTTTTT
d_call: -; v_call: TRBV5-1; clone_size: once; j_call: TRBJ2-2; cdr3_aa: CASSPTLQGTVMYTGELFF; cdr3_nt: TGCGCCAGCAGCCCCACTCTACAGGGTACGGTGATGTACACCGGGGAGCTGTTTTTT
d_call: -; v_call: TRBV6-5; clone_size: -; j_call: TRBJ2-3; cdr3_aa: CASSRGTDTQYF; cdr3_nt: TGTGCCAGCAGTAGAGGAACTGATACGCAGTATTTT
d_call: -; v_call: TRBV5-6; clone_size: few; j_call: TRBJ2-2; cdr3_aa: CASSLGSTPNTGELFF; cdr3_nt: TGTGCCAGCAGCTTGGGCAGCACACCGAACACCGGGGAGCTGTTTTTT
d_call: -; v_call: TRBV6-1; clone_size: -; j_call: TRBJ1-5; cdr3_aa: CASSEDRQYPSNQPQHF; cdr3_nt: TGTGCCAGCAGTGAAGACAGACAGTATCCTAGCAATCAGCCCCAGCATTTT
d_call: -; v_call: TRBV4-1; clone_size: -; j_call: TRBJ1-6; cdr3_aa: CASSQDRARSSYNSPLHF; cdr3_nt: TGCGCCAGCAGCCAAGATAGAGCCAGGAGCTCCTATAATTCACCCCTCCACTTT
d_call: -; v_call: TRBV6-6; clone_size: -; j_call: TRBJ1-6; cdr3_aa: CASLRGNNSPLHF; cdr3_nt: TGTGCCAGTCTTCGGGGAAACAATTCACCCCTCCACTTT
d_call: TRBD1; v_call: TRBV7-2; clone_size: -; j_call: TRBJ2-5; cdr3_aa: CASSLRVQGMKGQETQYF; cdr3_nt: TGTGCCAGCAGCTTACGGGTACAGGGGATGAAGGGGCAAGAGACCCAGTACTTC
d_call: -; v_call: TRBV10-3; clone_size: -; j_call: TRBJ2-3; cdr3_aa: CAISESGLGETDTQYF; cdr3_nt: TGTGCCATCAGTGAGTCAGGGTTGGGGGAAACAGATACGCAGTATTTT
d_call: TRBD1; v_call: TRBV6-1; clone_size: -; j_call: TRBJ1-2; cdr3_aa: CASMRGPNYGYTF; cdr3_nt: TGTGCCAGCATGAGGGGGCCGAACTATGGCTACACCTTC
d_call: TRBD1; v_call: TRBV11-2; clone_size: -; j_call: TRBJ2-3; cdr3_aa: CASSLGGQGTDTQYF; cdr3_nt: TGTGCCAGCAGCTTAGGGGGACAGGGCACAGATACGCAGTATTTT
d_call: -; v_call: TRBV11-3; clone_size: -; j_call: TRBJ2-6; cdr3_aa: CASSQDGSGANVLTF; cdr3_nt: TGTGCCAGCAGCCAAGACGGATCTGGGGCCAACGTCCTGACTTTC
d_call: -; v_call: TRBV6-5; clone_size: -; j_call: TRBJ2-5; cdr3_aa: CAAAVQLLMETQYF; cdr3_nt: TGTGCCGCAGCAGTTCAGCTGCTTATGGAGACCCAGTACTTC
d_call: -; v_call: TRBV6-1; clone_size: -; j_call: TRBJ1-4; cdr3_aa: CASSLALEKLFF; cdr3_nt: TGTGCCAGCAGTTTGGCTTTGGAAAAACTGTTTTTT
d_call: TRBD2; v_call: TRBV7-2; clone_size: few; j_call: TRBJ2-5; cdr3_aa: CASSPNSGGGQETQYF; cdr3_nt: TGTGCCAGCAGCCCGAACTCTGGCGGGGGACAAGAGACCCAGTACTTC
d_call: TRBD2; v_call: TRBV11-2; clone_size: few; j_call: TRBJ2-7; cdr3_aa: CASSALAGRNEQYF; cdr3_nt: TGTGCCAGCAGCGCCCTAGCGGGAAGGAACGAGCAGTACTTC
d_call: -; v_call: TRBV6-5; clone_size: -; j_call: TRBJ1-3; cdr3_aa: CASSYDNSGNTIYF; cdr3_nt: TGTGCCAGCAGTTACGACAACTCTGGAAACACCATATATTTT
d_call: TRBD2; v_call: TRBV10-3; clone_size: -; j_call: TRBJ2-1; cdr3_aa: CAISESGRDEQFF; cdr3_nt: TGTGCCATCAGTGAGTCTGGGAGGGATGAGCAGTTCTTC
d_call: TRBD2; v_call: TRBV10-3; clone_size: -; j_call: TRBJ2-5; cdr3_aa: CATGTSGSGETQYF; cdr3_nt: TGTGCCACGGGGACTAGCGGGAGTGGAGAGACCCAGTACTTC
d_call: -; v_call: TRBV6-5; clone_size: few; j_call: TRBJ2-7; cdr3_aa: CASSYAHLGRSYEQYF; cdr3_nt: TGTGCCAGCAGTTACGCCCACTTGGGGAGGTCCTACGAGCAGTACTTC
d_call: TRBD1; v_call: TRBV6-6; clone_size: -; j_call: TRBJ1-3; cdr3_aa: CASSSPTGESGNTIYF; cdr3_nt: TGTGCCAGCAGTTCGCCCACAGGGGAGTCTGGAAACACCATATATTTT